This T cell receptor beta chain is drawn from a study of T-cell memory formation after mild COVID-19. Germline-derived CDR1 and CDR2 are SGHNT and YYREEE (reference sequence). V trimming: 2 bases; J trimming: 6 bases; junction bases outside the gene matches: 7. This CDR3 contains 15 residues. TCRdb re-analysed the 5' RACE reads in MiXCR, keeping a single row per CDR3 protein. The table has approximately 240,000 distinct CDR3 sequences, about 17% seen once. The specimen was PBMCs or a T cell subset sorted from them (not recorded which). The clonotype was recovered from a man aged 18 to 35 who had mild COVID-19 (a few samples of this study predate the infection). Cell type and time point are not known. This chain connects TRBV5-4 to TRBJ2-1, with 8 bases aligning to TRBD1. The chain's CDR3 is CASSLQGVPGNEQFF. CDR3 nucleotides: TGTGCCAGCAGCTTACAGGGGGTGCCGGGCAATGAGCAGTTCTTC.